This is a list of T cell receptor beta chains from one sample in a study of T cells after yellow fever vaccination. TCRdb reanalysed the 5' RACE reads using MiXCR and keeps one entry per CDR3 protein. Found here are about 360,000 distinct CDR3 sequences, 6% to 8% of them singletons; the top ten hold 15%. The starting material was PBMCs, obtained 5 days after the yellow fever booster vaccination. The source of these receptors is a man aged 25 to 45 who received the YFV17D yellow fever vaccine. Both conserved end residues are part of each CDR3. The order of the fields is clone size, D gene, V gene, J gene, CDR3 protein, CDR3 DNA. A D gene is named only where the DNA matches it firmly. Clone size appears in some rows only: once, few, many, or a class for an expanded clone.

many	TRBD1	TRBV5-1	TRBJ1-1	CASTGGRGTGTEAFF	TGCGCCAGCACAGGGGGTCGCGGGACGGGGACTGAAGCTTTCTTT
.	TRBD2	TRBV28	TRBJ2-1	CASSLGGSGRFGYNEQFF	TGTGCCAGCAGTTTAGGGGGTAGCGGGAGGTTCGGGTACAATGAGCAGTTCTTC
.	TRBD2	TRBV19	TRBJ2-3	CASSLLAGTNTDTQYF	TGTGCCAGTAGTCTACTAGCGGGGACTAACACAGATACGCAGTATTTT
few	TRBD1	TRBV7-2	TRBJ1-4	CASSLRQGRNEKLFF	TGTGCCAGCAGCCTCAGACAGGGAAGAAATGAAAAACTGTTTTTT
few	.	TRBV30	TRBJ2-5	CAWSGALWTQYF	TGTGCCTGGAGTGGGGCCTTGTGGACCCAGTACTTC
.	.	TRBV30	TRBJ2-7	CAWSARGGGEGFYEQYF	TGTGCCTGGAGTGCCCGGGGTGGAGGGGAAGGTTTTTACGAGCAGTACTTC
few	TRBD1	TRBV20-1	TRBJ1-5	CSARKGTVTQPQHF	TGCAGTGCTAGAAAGGGGACAGTGACTCAGCCCCAGCATTTT
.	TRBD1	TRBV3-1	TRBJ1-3	CASSEHRGLGNTIYF	TGTGCCAGCAGCGAACACAGGGGGCTTGGAAACACCATATATTTT
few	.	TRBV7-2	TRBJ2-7	CASSLVAAGNEQYF	TGTGCCAGCAGCTTAGTAGCCGCAGGGAACGAGCAGTACTTC
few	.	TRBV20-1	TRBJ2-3	CSALLEDTQYF	TGCAGTGCGTTACTAGAGGATACGCAGTATTTT
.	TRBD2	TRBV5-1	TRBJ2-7	CASSLARDTRGVYEQYF	TGCGCCAGCAGCTTGGCCCGAGACACCCGGGGGGTCTACGAGCAGTACTTC
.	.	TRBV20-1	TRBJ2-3	CSASDSQTSTDTQYF	TGCAGTGCATCGGACAGCCAAACTAGCACAGATACGCAGTATTTT
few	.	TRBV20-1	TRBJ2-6	CSSVSSGANVLTF	TGCAGTTCGGTCAGCTCTGGGGCCAACGTCCTGACTTTC
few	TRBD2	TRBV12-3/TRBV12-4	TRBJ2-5	CASTFPGRGETQYF	TGTGCCAGCACCTTCCCAGGGAGGGGAGAGACCCAGTACTTC
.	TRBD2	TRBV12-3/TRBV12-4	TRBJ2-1	CASRGTSRENEQFF	TGTGCCAGCAGGGGGACTAGTAGGGAAAATGAGCAGTTCTTC
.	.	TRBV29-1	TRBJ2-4	CSVEDPMGFVQYF	TGCAGCGTTGAAGATCCGATGGGTTTCGTTCAGTACTTC
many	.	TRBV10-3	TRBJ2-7	CAISESAFYEQYF	TGTGCCATCAGTGAGTCGGCCTTCTACGAGCAGTACTTC
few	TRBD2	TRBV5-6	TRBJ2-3	CASSLRSGSRDTQYF	TGTGCCAGCAGCTTGCGTAGCGGGAGTAGAGATACGCAGTATTTT
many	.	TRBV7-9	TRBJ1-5	CASSLTSNQPQHF	TGTGCCAGCAGCTTGACTAGCAATCAGCCCCAGCATTTT
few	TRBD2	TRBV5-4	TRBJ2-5	CASSDGLAGGQETQYF	TGTGCCAGCAGCGACGGACTAGCGGGAGGCCAAGAGACCCAGTACTTC
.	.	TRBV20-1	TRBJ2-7	CSVGPGQYEQYF	TGCAGTGTGGGCCCGGGACAATACGAGCAGTACTTC
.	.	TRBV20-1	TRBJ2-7	CSAILQGTYEQYF	TGCAGTGCTATCCTTCAGGGGACCTACGAGCAGTACTTC
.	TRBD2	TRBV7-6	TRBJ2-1	CASSFGLAGGPMGEQFF	TGTGCCAGCAGCTTCGGACTAGCGGGAGGGCCGATGGGTGAGCAGTTCTTC
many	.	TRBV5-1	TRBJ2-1	CASSLDRSYNEQFF	TGCGCCAGCAGCTTGGACAGGTCCTACAATGAGCAGTTCTTC
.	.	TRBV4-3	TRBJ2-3	CASSQDRTTGDTQYF	TGCGCCAGCAGCCAAGATCGGACCACTGGGGATACGCAGTATTTT
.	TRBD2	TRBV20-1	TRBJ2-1	CSARASGSPRNEQFF	TGCAGTGCTAGAGCTAGCGGGAGCCCTCGGAATGAGCAGTTCTTC
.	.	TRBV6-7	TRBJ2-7	CASSYFAPRAGGSYEQYF	TGTGCCAGCAGTTACTTTGCCCCACGGGCGGGCGGCTCCTACGAGCAGTACTTC
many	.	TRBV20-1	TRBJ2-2	CSAFRPTGELFF	TGCAGTGCTTTCCGACCCACCGGGGAGCTGTTTTTT
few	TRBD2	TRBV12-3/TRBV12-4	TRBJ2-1	CASSTRGRVKQFF	TGTGCCAGCAGTACCCGGGGGAGGGTAAAGCAGTTCTTC
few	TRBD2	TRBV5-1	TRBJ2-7	CASSFPAGGPNHEQYF	TGCGCCAGCAGCTTCCCAGCGGGAGGGCCTAACCACGAGCAGTACTTC
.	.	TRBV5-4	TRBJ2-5	CASSRDKETQYF	TGTGCCAGCAGCCGGGACAAAGAGACCCAGTACTTC
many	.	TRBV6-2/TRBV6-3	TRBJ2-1	CASRLVENEQFF	TGTGCCAGCAGACTAGTTGAAAATGAGCAGTTCTTC
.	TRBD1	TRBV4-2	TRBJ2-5	CASSQEHRGRGAQETQYF	TGTGCCAGCAGCCAAGAGCACAGGGGGCGCGGGGCGCAAGAGACCCAGTACTTC
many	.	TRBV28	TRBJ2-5	CASSNTLETQYF	TGTGCCAGCAGCAACACACTTGAGACCCAGTACTTC
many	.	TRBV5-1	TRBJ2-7	CASSPDTWEQYF	TGCGCCAGCAGCCCTGATACGTGGGAGCAGTACTTC
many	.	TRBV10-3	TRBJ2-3	CAIGIEGTQYF	TGTGCCATCGGCATAGAAGGTACGCAGTATTTT
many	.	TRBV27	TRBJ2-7	CASSLGLANEQYF	TGTGCCAGCAGTTTAGGGCTAGCAAACGAGCAGTACTTC
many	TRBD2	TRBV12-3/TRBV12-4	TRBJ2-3	CASGDGRVATDTQYF	TGTGCCAGCGGAGACGGGAGGGTGGCCACAGATACGCAGTATTTT
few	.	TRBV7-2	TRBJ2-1	CASSLPGVAEQFF	TGTGCCAGCAGCTTACCGGGAGTGGCTGAGCAGTTCTTC
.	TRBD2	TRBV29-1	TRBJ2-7	CSVDISGREQYF	TGCAGCGTTGACATTAGCGGGCGAGAGCAGTACTTC
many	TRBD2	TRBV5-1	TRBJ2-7	CASSLARLAGDYEQYF	TGCGCCAGCAGCTTGGCCAGGCTAGCGGGAGACTACGAGCAGTACTTC
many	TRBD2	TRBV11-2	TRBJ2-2	CASSLELRLAGGPNTGELFF	TGTGCCAGCAGCTTAGAATTGCGGCTAGCGGGAGGGCCGAATACCGGGGAGCTGTTTTTT
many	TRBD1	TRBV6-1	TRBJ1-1	CASSPLGTGGNTEAFF	TGTGCCAGCAGCCCTCTGGGAACAGGGGGAAACACTGAAGCTTTCTTT
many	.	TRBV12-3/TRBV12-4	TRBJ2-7	CASSSTQRQSPGEQYF	TGTGCCAGCAGTTCTACCCAGCGACAGTCTCCGGGGGAGCAGTACTTC
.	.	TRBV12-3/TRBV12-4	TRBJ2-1	CASNRDSALNEQFF	TGTGCCAGCAACCGGGACTCCGCGCTCAATGAGCAGTTCTTC